The 20 T cell receptor beta chains listed next were all sequenced from one sample in a study of T-cell reconstitution after alpha-beta-depleted transplantation in children. The TCRbeta library incorporated unique molecular identifiers. Via MiXCR, TCRdb re-called the PCR reads, giving one row per CDR3 protein. The sample records roughly 200,000 distinct CDR3 sequences, about 14% being singletons. The sample here was PBMCs from the stem cell graft donor, taken from the stem cell graft. These receptors were obtained from a human donor who donated a stem cell graft to a child with acute lymphoblastic leukemia.

This clonotype has at least ten counts. The chain uses TRBV20-1 and TRBJ2-5; 11 positions agree with TRBD2. This CDR3 is built from 13 residues. Germline-derived CDR1 and CDR2 are DFQATT and SNEGSKA (reference sequence). Unmatched junction bases numbered 3, after V lost 4 bases and J lost 5 bases. This CDR3 reads CSATPSGRETQYF. CDR3 DNA sequence: TGCAGTGCTACCCCTAGCGGGAGGGAGACCCAGTACTTC.

This clonotype has ten or more counts. The rearrangement uses TRBV6-1 and TRBJ2-7; a weak D match, TRBD1 (5 bases). Per germline, CDR1 MNHNS and CDR2 SASEGT. The CDR3 spans 15 residues. V dropped 5 bases and J dropped 5 bases, with 19 bases sitting between them. The CDR3 region has the DNA TGTGCCAGCAGTCATAAGGGGTTTCCGGGCGACGAGCAGTACTTC. It encodes CASSHKGFPGDEQYF.

Concerning this clonotype itself: This may be a read error: a much more frequent sequence differs by one nucleotide. DNA for the CDR3: TGTGCCAGCAGTTTCAGGCTCGGGGAGCTGTTTTTT. This encodes CASSFRLGELFF. The chain is built from TRBV12-3 or TRBV12-4 and TRBJ2-2, with unresolved D. The CDR3 is made up of 12 amino acids. Trimming left V 3 bases short and J 7 bases short, with 6 bases between.

The sample holds many counts of this clonotype. The V gene is TRBV29-1, the J gene TRBJ2-2; D may be TRBD2 (5 bases). The CDR3 sequence is 13 residues long. From germline, CDR1 is SQVTM and CDR2 ANQGSEA. Trimming removed 6 bases from V and 5 bases from J, with 13 bases in between. CDR3 DNA sequence: TGCAGCGTAGTGGGAGTAGAGACCGGGGAGCTGTTTTTT. Its translation is CSVVGVETGELFF.

This clonotype showed up many times. The CDR3 DNA is TGTGCCAGCAGCTTGCTTCATGGCACTGAAGCTTTCTTT. This gives the protein CASSLLHGTEAFF. The chain recombines TRBV5-6 with TRBJ1-1, with D uncertain. Trimming removed 1 base from V and 4 bases from J, with 8 bases in between. This CDR3 has 13 amino acids. Germline CDR1 and CDR2: SGHDT and YYEEEE.

The CDR3 loop reads CASRPGPISTDTQYF. The CDR3 nucleotides are TGCGCCAGCCGGCCCGGACCTATAAGCACAGATACGCAGTATTTT. V is TRBV5-1 and J is TRBJ2-3; D gene unclear. V lost 7 bases and J 0 bases, leaving 15 bases between the germline ends. Looked up from germline, CDR1 is SGHRS and CDR2 is YFSETQ. This CDR3 has 15 amino acids.

This clonotype was recorded many times. The V call is TRBV29-1, the J call TRBJ1-5; 9 positions match TRBD1. From germline, CDR1 is SQVTM and CDR2 ANQGSEA. The CDR3 loop spans 12 amino acids. J was trimmed by 10 bases and V by 7 bases; bases with no gene match: 8. For the CDR3, the DNA is TGCAGCGCCCGGGACAGGGATGAACCCCAGCATTTT. It specifies CSARDRDEPQHF. Full variable domain (rest looked up from reference TRBV29-1 and TRBJ1-5): SAVISQKPSRDICQRGTSLTIQCQVDSQVTMMFWYRQQPGQSLTLIATANQGSEATYESGFVIDKFPISRPNLTFSTLTVSNMSPEDSSIYLCSARDRDEPQHFGDGTRLSIL.

This clonotype was counted many times. This chain connects TRBV6-5 to TRBJ2-7; D is ambiguous. Germline CDR1 is MNHEY and CDR2 is SVGAGI. This CDR3 is built from 13 residues. V lost 2 bases to trimming and J lost 2 bases, with 7 bases between them. The CDR3 loop reads CASSYREPYEQYF. Written as DNA, the CDR3 is TGTGCCAGCAGTTACAGGGAACCCTACGAGCAGTACTTC.

This clonotype was seen at least ten times. The chain recombines TRBV5-1 with TRBJ2-3, with 13 bases that match TRBD2. There are 17 residues in the CDR3. The V and J ends lost 0 bases and 3 bases, in that order; junction bases with no gene match: 4. The V gene's germline CDR1 is SGHRS and CDR2 YFSETQ. This CDR3 is CASSLGLAGGRTDTQYF. CDR3 sequence (DNA): TGCGCCAGCAGCTTGGGACTAGCGGGAGGTAGGACAGATACGCAGTATTTT.

This clonotype was detected many times. The chain uses TRBV28 and TRBJ2-1; D might be TRBD2 (6 bases). This CDR3 is 13 amino acids long. Germline CDR1 and CDR2: MDHEN and SYDVKM. V dropped 8 bases and J dropped 3 bases, with 11 bases sitting between them. CDR3 nucleotides: TGTGCCAGCGGGAGGACGGTCTACAATGAGCAGTTCTTC. Translated, it gives CASGRTVYNEQFF.

This clonotype has a count of ten or more. This sequence joins TRBV10-3 and TRBJ2-1, with D possibly matching TRBD2 (5 bases). Germline lookup yields CDR1 ENHRY and CDR2 SYGVKD. The CDR3 contains 12 residues. With 3 bases removed from V and 10 bases from J, the gap between germline ends came to 10 bases. CDR3: CAISEPPSEQFF. CDR3 nucleotide sequence: TGTGCCATCAGTGAACCCCCTAGCGAGCAGTTCTTC.

This clonotype showed up many times. This chain uses TRBV5-1 with TRBJ1-2; D is ambiguous. This CDR3 has 15 amino acids. CDR1 and CDR2 from the germline V gene are SGHRS and YFSETQ. V was cut by 1 base and J by 5 bases, with 15 bases left in between. The CDR3 sequence is CASSLNTAGEYGYTF. The CDR3 DNA sequence: TGCGCCAGCAGCTTGAACACGGCCGGGGAATATGGCTACACCTTC. The complete variable domain, with remaining parts taken from reference TRBV5-1 and TRBJ1-2, reads KAGVTQTPRYLIKTRGQQVTLSCSPISGHRSVSWYQQTPGQGLQFLFEYFSETQRNKGNFPGRFSGRQFSNSRSEMNVSTLELGDSALYLCASSLNTAGEYGYTFGSGTRLTVV.

This clonotype was counted ten times or more. This chain uses TRBV11-3 with TRBJ2-5; D is uncertain. This CDR3 has 11 amino acids. Germline assignment: CDR1 SGHNT and CDR2 YENEEA. Trimming cost V 5 bases and J 2 bases, with 3 bases left between them. The CDR3 protein is CASSEQETQYF. The CDR3 DNA reads TGTGCCAGCAGCGAGCAAGAGACCCAGTACTTC.

In its sample, this clonotype was seen a few times. The chain combines TRBV12-3 or TRBV12-4 with TRBJ2-3; D gene ambiguous. CDR3 length: 14 amino acids. Trimming pared 1 base from V and 6 bases from J, leaving 11 bases between. For the CDR3, the DNA is TGTGCCAGCAGTTTAGGAGTTGCGCCCGATACGCAGTATTTT. Protein product: CASSLGVAPDTQYF.

There are many counts of this clonotype. The V gene is TRBV12-3 or TRBV12-4, the J gene TRBJ2-7; D may be TRBD1 or TRBD2 (5 bases each). The V end was cut by 6 bases, the J end by 3 bases, with 15 bases between. This CDR3 region has 14 residues. CDR3 sequence reads: CASRGTGTDYEQYF. In DNA, the CDR3 is TGTGCCAGCAGGGGGACCGGGACCGACTACGAGCAGTACTTC.

This clonotype was recorded at least ten times. This chain uses TRBV7-9 with TRBJ2-7, with 8 nucleotides matching TRBD2. The CDR3 runs 16 residues. Germline V gene data show CDR1 as SEHNR and CDR2 as FQNEAQ (reference sequence). Trimming at V came to 1 base and at J to 2 bases, leaving 7 bases not matched to a gene. In DNA, the CDR3 is TGTGCCAGCAGCTTAGGTCCAGCGGGAGATCCCTACGAGCAGTACTTC. This encodes CASSLGPAGDPYEQYF.

Comment on this clonotype: With a much larger clone just one base away, this may be a read error. CDR3: CASSLSGDANEQLF. CDR3 sequence (DNA): TGTGCCAGCAGCTTAAGCGGCGATGCCAATGAGCAGCTCTTC. This sequence joins TRBV7-9 and TRBJ2-1; weak D call: TRBD2 (5 bases). The CDR3 totals 14 residues. Germline CDR1 SEHNR, CDR2 FQNEAQ (reference sequence).

For this clonotype: This may be a read error, as it is one base from a much larger clone. J is TRBJ2-7 and V is TRBV7-8; 16 bases fit TRBD2. From germline, CDR1 is SGHVS and CDR2 FQNEAQ. There are 16 residues in the CDR3. This chain's CDR3 is CASSSGLAGGTYELYF. The CDR3, as DNA: TGTGCCAGCAGCTCGGGACTAGCGGGAGGGACCTACGAGCTGTACTTC.

The J gene is TRBJ1-1, the V gene TRBV5-1; a possible D gene is TRBD1 (6 bases). The CDR3 contains 12 residues. With 0 bases removed from V and 10 bases from J, the gap between germline ends came to 10 bases. From germline, CDR1 is SGHRS and CDR2 YFSETQ. CDR3 sequence: CASSLDRDGAFF. Here the CDR3 DNA reads TGCGCCAGCAGCTTGGACAGGGATGGAGCTTTCTTT.

The table lists this clonotype with many counts. The chain recombines TRBV4-1 with TRBJ2-7, with D possibly matching TRBD2 (6 bases). Germline assignment: CDR1 MGHRA and CDR2 YSYEKL. Trimming pared 2 bases from V and 2 bases from J, leaving 19 bases between. The CDR3 loop spans 17 amino acids. This chain's CDR3 is CASSQLLTSEVAYEQYF. The CDR3 DNA reads TGCGCCAGCAGCCAACTTCTGACTAGTGAAGTTGCCTACGAGCAGTACTTC.